The 32 T cell receptor beta chains below come from one sample, sequenced in a study of T-cell memory formation after mild COVID-19. TCRdb reanalysed the 5' RACE reads using MiXCR and keeps one entry per CDR3 protein. The sample consists of over 120,000 distinct CDR3 sequences, roughly 21% of them appearing once. The sequenced sample consisted of PBMCs or a T cell subset sorted from them (not recorded which). These receptors were collected from an adult woman who had mild COVID-19 (a few samples of this study predate the infection). Cell type and time point are not known.

This clonotype was seen a handful of times. The rearrangement links TRBV7-3 to TRBJ2-5, with 12 bases lining up with TRBD2. The CDR3 contains 16 residues. Germline trimming cut 5 bases from V and 1 base from J; bases unmatched to any gene: 5. Germline lookup yields CDR1 SGHTA and CDR2 FQGTGA. The CDR3 is CASSLSSGGGQETQYF. CDR3 in DNA: TGTGCCAGCAGCCTCTCTAGCGGGGGGGGCCAAGAGACCCAGTACTTC.

As for this clonotype: A much larger clone lies one base from this, so it may be a read error. The chain links TRBV20-1 to TRBJ2-1; D possibly corresponds to TRBD2 (7 bases). V was trimmed by 7 bases and J by 1 base, leaving 14 bases between them. Looked up from germline, CDR1 is DFQATT and CDR2 is SNEGSKA (reference sequence). CDR3 length: 14 amino acids. CDR3: CSDKGGPSYNEQFF. The DNA of the CDR3 is TGCAGTGATAAGGGGGGGCCTTCCTACAATGAGCAGTTCTTC.

The chain joins TRBV6-1 to TRBJ1-6, with TRBD1 as a possible D gene (6 bases). The CDR3 contains 14 residues. Trimming removed 8 bases from V and 3 bases from J, with 11 bases in between. From germline, CDR1 is MNHNS and CDR2 SASEGT. The CDR3 is CASGGQSYNSPLHF. CDR3 nucleotide sequence: TGTGCCAGCGGAGGACAGAGCTATAATTCACCCCTCCACTTT.

The chain recombines TRBV12-3 or TRBV12-4 with TRBJ1-2; D is undetermined. Deletions cut 5 bases from V and 8 bases from J, with 12 bases between. The CDR3 runs 12 residues. CDR3 nucleotides: TGTGCCAGCAGTCCCTCGGTTGCCGGCTACACCTTC. Amino acid sequence: CASSPSVAGYTF.

V is TRBV24-1 and J is TRBJ2-7; 11 positions agree with TRBD2. The CDR3 is 15 residues long. V lost 1 base to trimming and J lost 3 bases; unmatched junction nucleotides: 1. Per the germline V gene, CDR1 is KGHDR and CDR2 is SFDVKD. The DNA for the CDR3 is TGTGCCACCAGTGATTTCACTAGCGGGGGCTACGAGCAGTACTTC. Translation gives CATSDFTSGGYEQYF.

The sample holds one count of this clonotype. The V and J genes are TRBV7-9 and TRBJ2-1, with TRBD2 matching over 14 bases. This CDR3 is built from 15 residues. Germline V lookup: CDR1 SEHNR, CDR2 FQNEAQ (reference sequence). V trimming: 5 bases; J trimming: 8 bases; junction bases outside the gene matches: 5. The CDR3 spells CASSAGTSGRDEQFF. The CDR3 nucleotides are TGTGCCAGCAGCGCCGGGACTAGCGGGAGAGATGAGCAGTTCTTC.

CDR3 region: CASSYGTGDYETQYF. The CDR3 coding sequence is TGTGCCAGCAGTTACGGGACCGGGGACTATGAGACCCAGTACTTC. V gene TRBV6-5 combines with J gene TRBJ2-5; 7 positions match TRBD2. J gave up 5 bases and V 2 bases, and 8 bases lay outside the gene matches. Germline-derived CDR1 and CDR2 are MNHEY and SVGAGI. The CDR3 extends over 15 amino acids.

The chain combines TRBV24-1 with TRBJ1-1; the match to TRBD1 covers 7 bases. CDR1 and CDR2 from the germline V gene are KGHDR and SFDVKD. The CDR3 is 13 amino acids. The trim removed 5 bases at V and 4 bases at J, leaving 3 bases unmatched. This CDR3 is CATSGPGGTEAFF. CDR3 coding DNA: TGTGCCACCAGTGGCCCAGGGGGCACTGAAGCTTTCTTT.

The table lists this clonotype with a few counts. This chain connects TRBV7-9 to TRBJ2-4, with 11 bases lining up with TRBD1. With 5 bases clipped from V and 3 bases from J, the junction kept 6 bases outside the gene matches. Germline V gene data show CDR1 as SEHNR and CDR2 as FQNEAQ (reference sequence). This CDR3 comprises 16 residues. The CDR3: CASSPGTGGDKNIQYF. The CDR3 nucleotides are TGTGCCAGCAGCCCAGGGACAGGGGGTGACAAAAACATTCAGTACTTC.

The V and J genes are TRBV6-6 and TRBJ2-1; 9 nucleotides align to TRBD1. The length of the CDR3 is 16 residues. Germline V lookup: CDR1 MNHNY, CDR2 SVGAGI (reference sequence). Trimming at V came to 0 bases and at J to 9 bases, leaving 9 bases not matched to a gene. CDR3 DNA sequence: TGTGCCAGCAGTTACTCGGGGGATACAGGGGGCGTTGAGCAGTTCTTC. It encodes CASSYSGDTGGVEQFF.

This chain links TRBV24-1 with TRBJ2-6; D possibly matches TRBD1 or TRBD2 (5 bases each). Germline-derived CDR1 and CDR2 are KGHDR and SFDVKD. This CDR3 spans 16 amino acids. The V and J ends lost 4 bases and 1 base respectively, with 10 bases between them. CDR3 in amino acids: CATSDRGGSGANVLTF. The DNA of the CDR3 is TGTGCCACCAGTGACCGTGGGGGATCTGGGGCCAACGTCCTGACTTTC.

This clonotype was recorded a few times. The chain carries TRBV25-1 and TRBJ2-7, with TRBD2 identical over 12 bases. CDR1 and CDR2 (germline): MGHDK, SYGVNS. V shed 3 bases, J shed 2 bases, and the junction held 2 bases outside the gene matches. The CDR3 extends over 15 amino acids. The CDR3, as DNA: TGTGCCAGCAGTGATCCTAGCGGGAGGGCCTACGAGCAGTACTTC. The encoded protein is CASSDPSGRAYEQYF.

This clonotype has more than one count but fewer than ten. The V call is TRBV20-1, the J call TRBJ1-1; D unresolved. The V end was cut by 3 bases, the J end by 2 bases, with 4 bases between. In germline, CDR1 is DFQATT, CDR2 SNEGSKA (reference sequence). CDR3 length equals 11 residues. The CDR3 bases are TGCAGTGCTAGGGGAAACACTGAAGCTTTCTTT. It yields the protein CSARGNTEAFF.

This clonotype was counted a few times. V gene TRBV7-8 combines with J gene TRBJ2-1; D is uncertain. Trimming removed 0 bases from V and 3 bases from J, with 9 bases in between. The germline gives CDR1 SGHVS, CDR2 FQNEAQ. The CDR3 loop spans 15 amino acids. In DNA form, the CDR3 reads TGTGCCAGCAGCTTAGCGCCACGAGGCTACAATGAGCAGTTCTTC. Its protein product is CASSLAPRGYNEQFF.

The table lists this clonotype with a few counts. This chain joins TRBV24-1 and TRBJ2-3; 10 bases line up with TRBD2. Germline assignment: CDR1 KGHDR and CDR2 SFDVKD. Trimming took 9 bases from V and 3 from J; bases not matched to a gene: 5. The CDR3 totals 14 residues. This chain's CDR3 is CATQREGLTDTQYF. Written as DNA, the CDR3 is TGTGCCACCCAGCGGGAGGGCTTGACAGATACGCAGTATTTT.

The rearrangement uses TRBV3-1 and TRBJ2-7; 8 nucleotides align to TRBD1. CDR3 length: 13 amino acids. CDR1 is LGHDT and CDR2 is YNNKEL in the germline V gene (reference sequence). V was clipped by 2 bases and J by 6 bases; unmatched bases: 3. DNA of the CDR3: TGTGCCAGCAGCCAACCCAGGGGGCTCGAGCAGTACTTC. Translation gives CASSQPRGLEQYF.

The chain links TRBV5-1 to TRBJ2-3, with TRBD1 identical over 7 bases. Unmatched junction bases numbered 10, after V lost 3 bases and J lost 6 bases. The CDR3 consists of 15 residues. CDR1 is SGHRS, CDR2 YFSETQ, per germline. The CDR3 protein is CASSSTSDRADTQYF. The CDR3 DNA reads TGCGCCAGCAGCTCTACCTCAGACAGGGCCGATACGCAGTATTTT. Together with reference TRBV5-1 and TRBJ2-3, the CDR3 gives the full variable domain: KAGVTQTPRYLIKTRGQQVTLSCSPISGHRSVSWYQQTPGQGLQFLFEYFSETQRNKGNFPGRFSGRQFSNSRSEMNVSTLELGDSALYLCASSSTSDRADTQYFGPGTRLTVL.

This rearrangement joins TRBV27 to TRBJ1-6; no firm D call. Germline V gene lookup returns CDR1 MNHEY and CDR2 SMNVEV (reference sequence). With 0 bases removed from V and 8 bases from J, the gap between germline ends came to 5 bases. The CDR3 contains 13 residues. The chain's CDR3 is CASSLSTDSPLHF. The CDR3 bases are TGTGCCAGCAGTTTATCCACGGATTCACCCCTCCACTTT.

This chain joins TRBV20-1 and TRBJ1-5; 9 nucleotides line up with TRBD1. This CDR3 contains 15 residues. Trimming at V came to 4 bases and at J to 6 bases, leaving 10 bases not matched to a gene. Germline CDR1 DFQATT, CDR2 SNEGSKA (reference sequence). The CDR3 is CSAIGTGRFGQPQHF. The CDR3 nucleotides read TGCAGTGCTATTGGGACAGGGCGTTTCGGTCAGCCCCAGCATTTT.

The V call is TRBV6-5, the J call TRBJ2-5; perhaps D is TRBD1 or TRBD2 (5 bases each). The CDR3 runs to 14 residues. In germline, CDR1 is MNHEY, CDR2 SVGAGI. Trimming stripped 7 bases from V and 7 bases from J, with 19 bases between. Here the CDR3 reads CASTLRTGQGTQYF. The CDR3 DNA reads TGTGCCAGCACTTTAAGGACGGGGCAGGGGACCCAGTACTTC.

V and J are TRBV7-2 and TRBJ2-5, with D possibly being TRBD1 (5 bases). From germline, CDR1 is SGHTA and CDR2 FQGNSA. This CDR3 is built from 15 residues. Trimming left V 5 bases short and J 3 bases short, with 16 bases between. CDR3 coding DNA: TGTGCCAGCAGCCGCCGGGCAGGGCGCGAAGAGACCCAGTACTTC. Translating gives CASSRRAGREETQYF.

This chain links TRBV7-3 with TRBJ2-1; maybe TRBD2 (5 bases). V was trimmed by 3 bases and J by 7 bases, leaving 10 bases between them. The CDR3 has 13 residues. Germline V gene sequence: CDR1 SGHTA, CDR2 FQGTGA. The CDR3 nucleotides are TGTGCCAGCAGCTTCTCGCCGGGGAATGAGCAGTTCTTC. It encodes CASSFSPGNEQFF.

V is TRBV7-2 and J is TRBJ2-7; TRBD2 aligns across 15 bases. Germline CDR1 SGHTA, CDR2 FQGNSA. This CDR3 is 16 amino acids long. Trimming at V came to 5 bases and at J to 6 bases, leaving 8 bases not matched to a gene. The CDR3, as DNA: TGTGCCAGCAGCCTGGGACTAGCGGGAGGCTTGGTCGAGCAGTACTTC. Protein: CASSLGLAGGLVEQYF.

This rearrangement joins TRBV20-1 to TRBJ2-7; perhaps TRBD2 as D (6 bases). Germline CDR1 DFQATT, CDR2 SNEGSKA (reference sequence). V shed 3 bases and J shed 2 bases, with 8 bases lying between them. The CDR3 runs 12 residues. The CDR3 region is CSARRGPYEQYF. In nucleotides, the CDR3 is TGCAGTGCTAGGCGGGGTCCCTACGAGCAGTACTTC.

The V and J genes are TRBV20-1 and TRBJ2-7; no firm D call. Looked up from germline, CDR1 is DFQATT and CDR2 is SNEGSKA (reference sequence). V was trimmed by 5 bases and J by 4 bases, leaving 12 bases between them. This CDR3 is 12 amino acids long. For the CDR3, the DNA is TGCAGTGCTGTGGGTCAGCTATACGAGCAGTACTTC. As protein: CSAVGQLYEQYF.

V usage is TRBV6-5 and J usage is TRBJ2-4; 7 nucleotides line up with TRBD1. This CDR3 region has 15 residues. The germline V gene encodes CDR1 MNHEY and CDR2 SVGAGI. V shed 0 bases, J shed 4 bases, and the junction held 3 bases outside the gene matches. The CDR3 DNA reads as TGTGCCAGCAGTTACTCGTTACAGGGGAAAAACATTCAGTACTTC. This codes for CASSYSLQGKNIQYF.

V usage is TRBV6-2 or TRBV6-3 and J usage is TRBJ2-7; no clear D gene. The CDR3 sequence is 13 residues long. Between the trimmed V and J ends, which lost 2 bases and 0 bases, there was a span of 5 bases. CDR1 is MNHEY and CDR2 is SVGEGT in the germline V gene. The CDR3, as DNA: TGTGCCAGCAGTTACCAAACCTCCTACGAGCAGTACTTC. Its protein is CASSYQTSYEQYF.

This chain uses TRBV5-1 with TRBJ1-1, with TRBD1 identical over 7 bases. Germline V gene data show CDR1 as SGHRS and CDR2 as YFSETQ. J lost 3 bases, V lost 5 bases, and 4 bases had no gene match. The CDR3 length is 13 residues. As DNA, the CDR3 is TGCGCCAGCAGGACAGGGATTGACACTGAAGCTTTCTTT. It is translated as CASRTGIDTEAFF.

The V call is TRBV7-9, the J call TRBJ1-1; D not certain. In germline, CDR1 is SEHNR, CDR2 FQNEAQ (reference sequence). Trimming cost V 3 bases and J 1 base, with 6 bases left between them. This CDR3 comprises 13 residues. CDR3 protein: CASSLNGNTEAFF. The DNA for the CDR3 is TGTGCCAGCAGCTTGAACGGGAACACTGAAGCTTTCTTT.

This clonotype was observed at least ten times. The rearrangement joins TRBV20-1 to TRBJ1-2; D not resolved. V lost 3 bases and J 4 bases, leaving 15 bases between the germline ends. This CDR3 contains 14 residues. Germline CDR1 and CDR2: DFQATT and SNEGSKA (reference sequence). The CDR3 loop reads CSASPQDGLYGYTF. The CDR3 bases are TGCAGTGCTAGTCCCCAGGACGGCCTCTATGGCTACACCTTC.

The sample holds a few counts of this clonotype. The V gene is TRBV12-3 or TRBV12-4, the J gene TRBJ2-1, with D unclear. The V end lost 3 bases, the J end lost 8 bases, and 11 bases lay between the germline ends. CDR3 size: 13 residues. The CDR3 here is CASSLETGYEQFF. The CDR3 nucleotides read TGTGCCAGCAGTTTGGAGACTGGCTATGAGCAGTTCTTC.

This clonotype was counted only a few times. This rearrangement joins TRBV19 to TRBJ2-7; 10 nucleotides match TRBD2. The CDR3 length is 13 residues. Germline CDR1 is LNHDA and CDR2 is SQIVND (reference sequence). The V gene end was trimmed by 6 bases and the J gene end by 6 bases; junction bases not matched to a gene: 5. CDR3 residues: CASRTSGKGEQYF. The CDR3 nucleotides are TGTGCCAGTAGAACTAGCGGGAAGGGCGAGCAGTACTTC.